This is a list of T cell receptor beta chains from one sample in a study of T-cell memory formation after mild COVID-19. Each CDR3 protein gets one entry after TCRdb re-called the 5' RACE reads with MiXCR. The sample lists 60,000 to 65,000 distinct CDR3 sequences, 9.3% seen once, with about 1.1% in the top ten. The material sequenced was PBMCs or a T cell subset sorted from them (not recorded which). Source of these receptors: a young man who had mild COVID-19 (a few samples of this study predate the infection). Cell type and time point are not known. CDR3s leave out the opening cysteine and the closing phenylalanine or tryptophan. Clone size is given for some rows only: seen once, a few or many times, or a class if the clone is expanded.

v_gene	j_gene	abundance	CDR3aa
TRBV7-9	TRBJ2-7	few	ASGRGAQPYEQY
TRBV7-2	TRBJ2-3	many	ASSLGGDVDTQY
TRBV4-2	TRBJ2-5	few	ASSQEWGRGETGQETQY
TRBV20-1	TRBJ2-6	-	SAVLAGVTLGANVLT
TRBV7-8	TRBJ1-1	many	ASSLYQHAEAF
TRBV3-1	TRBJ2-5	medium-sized	ASSGGLVETQY
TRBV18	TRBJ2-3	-	ASSPTTGTSTDTQY
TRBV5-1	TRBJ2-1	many	ASSPDTSGVYNEQF
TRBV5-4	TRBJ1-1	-	ASSLGVTGGGRAF
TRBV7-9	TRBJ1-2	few	ASSLLSVNYGYT
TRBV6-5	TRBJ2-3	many	ASSWDNTDTQY
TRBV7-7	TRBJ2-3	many	ASSLGSSTDTQY
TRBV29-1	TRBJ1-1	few	SVERSLNTEAF
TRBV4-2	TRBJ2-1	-	ASSRTLQAGGGYNEQF
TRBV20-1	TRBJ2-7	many	SILGQGSYEQY
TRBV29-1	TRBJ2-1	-	SVPGITYNEQF
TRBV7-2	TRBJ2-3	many	ASSLRPTDTQY
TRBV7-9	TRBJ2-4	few	ASSTPTSGAKNIQY
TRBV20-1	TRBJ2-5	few	SAKNRPLQETQY
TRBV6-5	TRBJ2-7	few	ASSYSRQDSAYEQY
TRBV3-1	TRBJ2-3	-	ASSQTRLAGGADTQY
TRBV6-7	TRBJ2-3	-	ASSYSSRTSTDTQY
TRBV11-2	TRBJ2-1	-	ASSLVRLGQF
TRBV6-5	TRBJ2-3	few	ASSYSAGLTDTQY
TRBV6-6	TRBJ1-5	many	ASRGTYSNQPQH
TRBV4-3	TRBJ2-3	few	ASSQEVGTDTQY
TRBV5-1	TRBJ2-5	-	ASSFGAPEKETQY
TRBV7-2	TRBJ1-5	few	ASSLDWQDQPQH
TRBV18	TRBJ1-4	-	ASSPNSNEKLF
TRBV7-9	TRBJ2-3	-	ASSLGVGSTDTQY
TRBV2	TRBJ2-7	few	AGYTGYSYEQY
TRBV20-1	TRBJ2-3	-	SARGTSGGADTQY
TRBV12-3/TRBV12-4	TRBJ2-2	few	ASLRSTYTGELF
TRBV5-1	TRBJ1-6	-	ASRPEGGSPLH
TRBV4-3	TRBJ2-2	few	ASSQQSGTAYGELF
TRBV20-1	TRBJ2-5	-	SARVRGADQETQY
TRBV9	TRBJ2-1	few	ASTPGLEIEQF
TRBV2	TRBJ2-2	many	ASSFYTNTGELF
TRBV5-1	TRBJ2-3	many	ASSADGRSTDTQY
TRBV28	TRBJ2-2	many	ASSPLSGRMGTGELF
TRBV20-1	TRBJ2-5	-	SALIWDSPQETQY
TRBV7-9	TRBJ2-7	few	ASSFDSNPYEQY
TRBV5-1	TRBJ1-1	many	ASSLTGNTEAF
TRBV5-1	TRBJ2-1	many	ASSQGLPAGIDEQF
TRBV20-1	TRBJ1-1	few	SARPGGQGASEAF
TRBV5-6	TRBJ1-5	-	ASSLKQKYSNQPQH
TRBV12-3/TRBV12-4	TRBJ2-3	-	PHTPDTQY
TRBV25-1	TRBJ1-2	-	ASTGDYGYT
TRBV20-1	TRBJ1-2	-	SATGHGGYGYT